This T cell receptor beta chain was retrieved from a study of response to subunit inactivated influenza vaccine. Study-level results: The authors put forward the suggestion that each seasonal influenza vaccination may bring in only a limited number of new T cells.

CDR1 and CDR2 (germline): MGHDK, SYGVNS. This CDR3 is built from 15 residues. With 3 bases removed from V and 4 bases from J, the gap between germline ends came to 12 bases. As concerns this clonotype: Its antigen is still unknown.

TCRdb reanalysed the RT-PCR reads using MiXCR and keeps one entry per CDR3 protein. The sample shows approximately 680,000 distinct CDR3 sequences, roughly 14% of them seen only once. This receptor was obtained from a man aged 45 to 65 who received an inactivated influenza vaccine. V gene TRBV25-1 combines with J gene TRBJ1-4, with a tentative D call TRBD1 (6 bases). This sample comprised PBMCs from blood, obtained 11 to 12 days after vaccination. CDR3 sequence (DNA): TGTGCCAGCAGTGACCTCACAGGGTTTAATGAAAAACTGTTTTTT. Translation gives CASSDLTGFNEKLFF.